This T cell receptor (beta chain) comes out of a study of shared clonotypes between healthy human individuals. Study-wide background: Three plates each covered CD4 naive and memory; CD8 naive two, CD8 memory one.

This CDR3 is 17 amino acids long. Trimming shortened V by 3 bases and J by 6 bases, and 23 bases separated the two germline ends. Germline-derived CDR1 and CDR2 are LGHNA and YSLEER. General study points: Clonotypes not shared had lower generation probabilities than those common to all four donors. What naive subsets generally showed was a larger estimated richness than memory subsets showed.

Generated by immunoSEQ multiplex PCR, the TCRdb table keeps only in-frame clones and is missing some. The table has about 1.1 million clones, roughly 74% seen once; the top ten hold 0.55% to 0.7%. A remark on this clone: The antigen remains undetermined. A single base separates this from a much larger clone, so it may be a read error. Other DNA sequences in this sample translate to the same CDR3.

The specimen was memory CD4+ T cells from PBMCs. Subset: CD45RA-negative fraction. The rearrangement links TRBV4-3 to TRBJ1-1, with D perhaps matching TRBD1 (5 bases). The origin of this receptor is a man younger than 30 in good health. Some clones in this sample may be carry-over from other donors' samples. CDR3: CASSQAQGPGIGPEAFF. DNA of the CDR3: TGCGCCAGCAGCCAGGCGCAGGGTCCGGGGATCGGACCTGAAGCTTTCTTT.